Listed below are T cell receptor beta chains from one sample, sequenced in a study of blood T cell dynamics during melanoma immunotherapy. Method: immunoSEQ multiplex PCR; TCRdb's copy keeps in-frame clones and lacks some. The sample yields about 14,000 clones, 85% to 90% seen once. The sequenced sample was blood, obtained from a patient treated with checkpoint blockade. These receptors all stem from a human donor with melanoma. CDR3s include the opening cysteine and the closing phenylalanine or tryptophan. A D gene is named only where the DNA matches it firmly. The size of a clone is reported for some rows only, either as once, few or many, or as a class for expanded clones.

few	TRBV19	-	TRBJ1-6	CASSIGRTLHF	TGTGCCAGTAGTATCGGCAGAACCCTCCACTTT
-	TRBV7-2	-	TRBJ2-5	CASSSPPGEYQETQYF	TGTGCCAGCAGCTCCCCCCCGGGGGAGTACCAAGAGACCCAGTACTTC
-	TRBV7-8	-	TRBJ1-5	CASSSSDRGQPQHF	TGTGCCAGCAGCTCCTCGGACAGAGGACAGCCCCAGCATTTT
few	TRBV19	-	TRBJ1-6	CASSLARAGSPLHF	TGTGCCAGTAGTCTGGCCCGCGCAGGATCACCCCTCCACTTT
-	TRBV2	-	TRBJ1-2	CAGSFSGLEGNGYTF	TGTGCCGGCAGTTTCTCGGGCCTGGAGGGGAATGGCTACACCTTC
-	TRBV20-1	-	TRBJ1-1	CSPYRDPEAFF	TGCAGTCCCTACAGGGACCCTGAAGCTTTCTTT
-	TRBV5-1	TRBD1	TRBJ1-1	CASSPGTGGVSTEAFF	TGCGCCAGCAGCCCGGGGACAGGGGGCGTTAGTACTGAAGCTTTCTTT
-	TRBV6-5	-	TRBJ1-1	CASSYAAQGGTEAFF	TGTGCCAGCAGTTACGCGGCCCAGGGAGGCACTGAAGCTTTCTTT
-	TRBV7-8	-	TRBJ2-7	CASSLVRGSYEQYF	TGTGCCAGCAGCTTAGTCCGGGGATCCTACGAGCAGTACTTC
once	TRBV18	-	TRBJ1-4	CASSPTPGRDEKLFF	TGTGCCAGCTCACCTACACCAGGGAGGGATGAAAAACTGTTTTTT
-	TRBV5-6	-	TRBJ1-1	CASSLWGDTEAFF	TGTGCCAGCAGCCTTTGGGGAGACACTGAAGCTTTCTTT